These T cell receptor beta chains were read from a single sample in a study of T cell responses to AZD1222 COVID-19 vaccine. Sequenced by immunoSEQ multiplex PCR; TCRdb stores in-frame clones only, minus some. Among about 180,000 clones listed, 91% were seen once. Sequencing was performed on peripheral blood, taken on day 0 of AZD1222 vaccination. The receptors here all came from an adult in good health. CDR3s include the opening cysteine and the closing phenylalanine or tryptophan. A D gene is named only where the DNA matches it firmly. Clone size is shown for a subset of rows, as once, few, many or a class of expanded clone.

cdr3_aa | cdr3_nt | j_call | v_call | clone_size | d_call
CASSKRHSVSSYNSPLHF | TGTGCCAGCAGTAAGAGACATTCCGTTAGCTCCTATAATTCACCCCTCCACTTT | TRBJ1-6 | TRBV2 | - | -
CASSSRGARHQPQHF | TGTGCCAGTAGTTCGAGGGGCGCGAGGCATCAGCCCCAGCATTTT | TRBJ1-5 | TRBV19 | - | -
CASRATSGGFYEQYF | TGTGCCTCGCGGGCAACTAGCGGGGGGTTCTACGAGCAGTACTTC | TRBJ2-7 | TRBV7-2 | - | TRBD2
CASSVAGEWDTEAFF | TGTGCCAGCAGCGTGGCTGGAGAGTGGGACACTGAAGCTTTCTTT | TRBJ1-1 | TRBV9 | once | -
CASSLNRRKPYEQYF | TGCGCCAGCAGCTTAAACAGACGTAAACCCTACGAGCAGTACTTC | TRBJ2-7 | TRBV5-1 | - | -
CASSLGQVEQYF | TGTGCCAGCAGCTTGGGACAGGTCGAGCAGTACTTC | TRBJ2-7 | TRBV7-9 | - | TRBD1
CASSFKRERSYEQYF | TGTGCCAGCAGCTTTAAGCGGGAGAGGTCCTACGAGCAGTACTTC | TRBJ2-7 | TRBV5-4 | - | TRBD2
CASSYTQEEQYF | TGTGCCAGCAGTTACACTCAAGAGGAGCAGTACTTC | TRBJ2-7 | TRBV6-6 | - | -
CASSLASGPKFWGELFF | TGCGCCAGCAGCTTGGCCTCAGGACCCAAATTCTGGGGGGAGCTGTTTTTT | TRBJ2-2 | TRBV5-1 | once | -
CASSQDVVAGFTGELFF | TGCGCCAGCAGCCAAGATGTGGTAGCGGGGTTTACCGGGGAGCTGTTTTTT | TRBJ2-2 | TRBV4-3 | - | TRBD2
CASSPGQRTYEQYF | TGTGCCAGCAGCCCGGGACAGAGAACCTACGAGCAGTACTTC | TRBJ2-7 | TRBV3-1/TRBV3-2 | once | TRBD1
CASSPGGGRELFF | TGTGCCAGCAGCCCTGGGGGGGGGCGGGAGCTGTTTTTT | TRBJ2-2 | TRBV9 | - | -
CASSPPRVGKQKETQYF | TGTGCCAGCAGCCCCCCGCGGGTTGGTAAACAAAAAGAGACCCAGTACTTC | TRBJ2-5 | TRBV5-8 | - | -
CASSLGGTNTGELFF | TGCGCCAGCAGCTTGGGAGGGACCAACACCGGGGAGCTGTTTTTT | TRBJ2-2 | TRBV5-1 | - | -
CASRTLDGGAANTGELFF | TGCGCCAGCAGAACACTAGACGGGGGGGCCGCGAACACCGGGGAGCTGTTTTTT | TRBJ2-2 | TRBV5-1 | - | TRBD2